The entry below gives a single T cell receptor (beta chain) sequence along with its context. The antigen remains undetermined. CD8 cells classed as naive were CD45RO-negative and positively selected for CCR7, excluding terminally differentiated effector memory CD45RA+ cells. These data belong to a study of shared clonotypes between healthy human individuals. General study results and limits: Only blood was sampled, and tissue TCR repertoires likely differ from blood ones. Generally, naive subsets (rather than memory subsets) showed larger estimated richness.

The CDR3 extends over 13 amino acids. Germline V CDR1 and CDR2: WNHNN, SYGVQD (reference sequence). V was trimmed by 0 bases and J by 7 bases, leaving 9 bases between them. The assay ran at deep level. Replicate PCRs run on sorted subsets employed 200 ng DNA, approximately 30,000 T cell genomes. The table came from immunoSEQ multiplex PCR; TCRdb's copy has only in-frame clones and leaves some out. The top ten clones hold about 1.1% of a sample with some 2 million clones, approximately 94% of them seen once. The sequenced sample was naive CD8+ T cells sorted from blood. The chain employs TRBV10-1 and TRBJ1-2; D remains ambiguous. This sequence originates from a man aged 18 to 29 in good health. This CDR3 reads CASSESKASGYTF. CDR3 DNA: TGCGCCAGCAGTGAGTCGAAAGCTTCTGGCTACACCTTC.